Presented here are 29 T cell receptor beta chains from one specimen sequenced in a study of T cells in Graves' hyperthyroidism and ophthalmopathy. RNA transcripts yielded amplified TCR beta CDR3 regions. With the HTBI primer set, the TCR CDR3 went through a first round of RT-PCR. TCRdb fed the multiplex PCR reads into MiXCR, producing one record per CDR3 protein. The data show 300,000 to 500,000 distinct CDR3 sequences, approximately 15% seen once. The specimen was blood. The receptors were gathered from a woman in her twenties or thirties with Graves' hyperthyroidism.

This clonotype turned up a few times. The V gene is TRBV5-4, the J gene TRBJ2-1; possible D gene TRBD2, 5 bases. Germline V gene lookup returns CDR1 SGHNT and CDR2 YYREEE (reference sequence). There are 16 residues in the CDR3. Trimming stripped 4 bases from V and 5 bases from J, with 19 bases between. The CDR3 DNA reads TGTGCCAGCAGCCGTCTTAATTCGGGGATACACAATGAGCAGTTCTTC. Protein: CASSRLNSGIHNEQFF. The full variable domain, its missing parts supplied by reference TRBV5-4 and TRBJ2-1, is ETGVTQSPTHLIKTRGQQVTLRCSSQSGHNTVSWYQQALGQGPQFIFQYYREEENGRGNFPPRFSGLQFPNYSSELNVNALELDDSALYLCASSRLNSGIHNEQFFGPGTRLTVL.

The rearrangement uses TRBV6-1 and TRBJ1-2; D unresolved. The CDR3 has 16 amino acids. V was cut by 4 bases and J by 2 bases, with 17 bases left in between. Germline lookup yields CDR1 MNHNS and CDR2 SASEGT. The CDR3 sequence is CASSVPLWQANYGYTF. The DNA of the CDR3 is TGTGCCAGCAGTGTCCCCTTATGGCAGGCCAACTATGGCTACACCTTC.

This clonotype was observed at least ten times. The rearrangement links TRBV20-1 to TRBJ2-5; 10 bases agree with TRBD2. Germline V CDR1 and CDR2: DFQATT, SNEGSKA (reference sequence). This CDR3 spans 14 amino acids. Losses at the gene ends were 4 bases for V and 2 bases for J; bases not matched to a gene: 4. CDR3 DNA: TGCAGTGCTATGAGACTAGCGGGTCAAGAGACCCAGTACTTC. It codes for CSAMRLAGQETQYF.

This clonotype was seen many times. The chain joins TRBV9 to TRBJ2-7, with 9 bases identical to TRBD1. The CDR3 runs 14 residues. V was clipped by 5 bases and J by 3 bases; unmatched bases: 6. Germline values: CDR1 SGDLS, CDR2 YYNGEE. The CDR3 DNA is TGTGCCAGCAGTTTGTCGGGACAGGGCTACGAGCAGTACTTC. Its translation is CASSLSGQGYEQYF.

This clonotype was observed at least ten times. This chain links TRBV3-1 with TRBJ2-1, with 11 bases fitting TRBD2. The CDR3 has 15 residues. CDR1 and CDR2 (germline): LGHDT, YNNKEL (reference sequence). V gave up 6 bases and J gave up 9 bases; unmatched junction bases: 10. CDR3 DNA: TGTGCCAGCAGTCAGACTAGCGGGAAACGGTTTGAGCAGTTCTTC. It specifies CASSQTSGKRFEQFF.

This clonotype appeared many times. The chain joins TRBV24-1 to TRBJ2-3; D not resolved. This CDR3 spans 13 amino acids. V was cut by 5 bases and J by 0 bases, with 5 bases left in between. CDR1 KGHDR and CDR2 SFDVKD come from the germline V gene. The DNA of the CDR3 is TGTGCCACCAGTGGAGGTAGCACAGATACGCAGTATTTT. The encoded protein is CATSGGSTDTQYF.

This clonotype was found a few times. The chain combines TRBV6-1 with TRBJ2-5, with D unresolved. The CDR3 totals 13 residues. Trimming cost V 3 bases and J 5 bases, with 10 bases left between them. Germline V gives CDR1 MNHNS, CDR2 SASEGT. CDR3 loop: CASSDRVPETQYF. The CDR3 nucleotides read TGTGCCAGCAGTGACCGGGTTCCGGAGACCCAGTACTTC.

The chain employs TRBV18 and TRBJ2-1, with 11 bases identical to TRBD2. The CDR3 is 19 amino acids. Per the germline V gene, CDR1 is KGHSH and CDR2 is LQKENI. V trimming: 3 bases; J trimming: 7 bases; junction bases outside the gene matches: 17. The CDR3 protein is CASSPPPGTSGGSWNEQFF. The CDR3 coding sequence is TGTGCCAGCTCACCCCCCCCCGGGACTAGCGGAGGGTCTTGGAATGAGCAGTTCTTC.

V gene TRBV29-1 combines with J gene TRBJ2-7; weak D call: TRBD2 (5 bases). Germline CDR1 is SQVTM and CDR2 is ANQGSEA. CDR3 length: 12 amino acids. V was trimmed by 4 bases and J by 0 bases, leaving 7 bases between them. CDR3 sequence reads: CSVAGDSYEQYF. The DNA of the CDR3 is TGCAGCGTTGCCGGGGACTCCTACGAGCAGTACTTC.

The sample holds many counts of this clonotype. The chain employs TRBV6-1 and TRBJ2-2; D remains ambiguous. CDR1 is MNHNS, CDR2 SASEGT, per germline. Trimming left V 8 bases short and J 6 bases short, with 19 bases between. The CDR3 has 15 amino acids. CDR3: CASRIMVGGAGELFF. CDR3 DNA: TGTGCCAGCCGAATAATGGTTGGTGGTGCCGGGGAGCTGTTTTTT.

This clonotype has just a few counts. The rearrangement joins TRBV9 to TRBJ2-3; no clear D. CDR3 length: 16 residues. Germline loops: CDR1 SGDLS, CDR2 YYNGEE. Trimming cost V 0 bases and J 3 bases, with 14 bases left between them. CDR3: CASSVGPRRRTDTQYF. The DNA of the CDR3 is TGTGCCAGCAGCGTAGGACCGAGACGGCGGACAGATACGCAGTATTTT.

This clonotype was counted many times. V gene TRBV7-8 combines with J gene TRBJ2-3, with 9 positions matching TRBD2. Germline V lookup: CDR1 SGHVS, CDR2 FQNEAQ. This CDR3 is built from 20 residues. V gave up 1 base and J gave up 2 bases; unmatched junction bases: 16. CDR3 sequence reads: CASSLGSLAGWRLNTDTQYF. As DNA, the CDR3 is TGTGCCAGCAGCTTAGGGAGCCTAGCGGGATGGCGACTTAACACAGATACGCAGTATTTT.

V gene TRBV5-4 combines with J gene TRBJ2-1; D might be TRBD2 (8 bases). There are 15 residues in the CDR3. Trimming removed 0 bases at V and 7 bases at J, with 14 bases between. Germline values: CDR1 SGHNT, CDR2 YYREEE (reference sequence). The CDR3 region has the DNA TGTGCCAGCAGCTTGGGTAGCGGGACAGAAAATGAGCAGTTCTTC. Translation: CASSLGSGTENEQFF.

This clonotype was seen a few times. A much larger clonotype is one base distant, so this may be a read error. This rearrangement joins TRBV20-1 to TRBJ1-5, with D perhaps matching TRBD1 (6 bases). The CDR3 is made up of 15 amino acids. Germline V gene lookup returns CDR1 DFQATT and CDR2 SNEGSKA (reference sequence). The CDR3 region has the DNA TGCAGTGCTAGGGACGGGACATTTAGCGATCAGCCCCAGCATTTT. This codes for CSARDGTFSDQPQHF.

The chain couples TRBV29-1 to TRBJ2-1; 9 bases map to TRBD2. The CDR3 has 15 amino acids. J lost 3 bases, V lost 6 bases, and 9 bases had no gene match. Germline assignment: CDR1 SQVTM and CDR2 ANQGSEA. CDR3 nucleotide sequence: TGCAGCGTAGCTAGCGGGACTAGCATCTACAATGAGCAGTTCTTC. It translates to CSVASGTSIYNEQFF.

This clonotype has a handful of counts. This chain joins TRBV6-1 and TRBJ1-2, with 7 bases fitting TRBD1. Germline CDR1 MNHNS, CDR2 SASEGT. This CDR3 is 13 amino acids long. J lost 6 bases, V lost 6 bases, and 7 bases had no gene match. CDR3 region: CASSRDRVDGYTF. The DNA of the CDR3 is TGTGCCAGCAGCCGCGACAGGGTGGATGGCTACACCTTC.

This clonotype occurred a few times. V and J are TRBV6-1 and TRBJ2-1; 11 nucleotides agree with TRBD1. This CDR3 region has 18 residues. V lost 5 bases, J lost 3 bases, and 12 bases stayed unmatched. The germline V gene encodes CDR1 MNHNS and CDR2 SASEGT. The CDR3 region is CASSRTGGALNLYNEQFF. CDR3 in DNA: TGTGCCAGCAGTCGGACAGGGGGCGCTTTAAATCTCTACAATGAGCAGTTCTTC.

This clonotype was observed many times. This rearrangement joins TRBV18 to TRBJ2-7; tentative D call: TRBD1 (5 bases). This CDR3 has 14 amino acids. Trimming pared 4 bases from V and 7 bases from J, leaving 17 bases between. Germline values: CDR1 KGHSH, CDR2 LQKENI. This chain's CDR3 is CASSLPVEGVEQYF. The CDR3 coding sequence is TGTGCCAGCTCACTCCCAGTTGAAGGGGTGGAGCAGTACTTC.

The rearrangement joins TRBV6-1 to TRBJ1-5; D is ambiguous. Germline V gene sequence: CDR1 MNHNS, CDR2 SASEGT. This CDR3 contains 13 residues. V lost 3 bases, J lost 4 bases, and 7 bases lay in between. In nucleotides, the CDR3 is TGTGCCAGCAGTGATTTCCGGAATCAGCCCCAGCATTTT. Translating gives CASSDFRNQPQHF.

A few counts support this clonotype. J is TRBJ2-7 and V is TRBV5-1; D may be TRBD2 (6 bases). Trimming pared 4 bases from V and 7 bases from J, leaving 15 bases between. This CDR3 spans 13 amino acids. Germline V lookup: CDR1 SGHRS, CDR2 YFSETQ. CDR3 sequence reads: CASSLDKRGEQYF. CDR3 in DNA: TGCGCCAGCAGCCTGGACAAACGGGGGGAGCAGTACTTC.

This chain uses TRBV9 with TRBJ1-5, with D hard to call. Trimming shortened V by 0 bases and J by 2 bases, and 9 bases separated the two germline ends. The CDR3 loop spans 15 amino acids. Germline V gives CDR1 SGDLS, CDR2 YYNGEE. CDR3 sequence reads: CASSVAPSGNQPQHF. DNA of the CDR3: TGTGCCAGCAGCGTAGCCCCTAGTGGCAATCAGCCCCAGCATTTT.

This clonotype was seen many times. The chain combines TRBV7-9 with TRBJ2-7; D is undetermined. The CDR3 runs 14 residues. Germline values: CDR1 SEHNR, CDR2 FQNEAQ (reference sequence). Trimming took 1 base from V and 2 from J, leaving 9 bases between them. The CDR3 DNA follows: TGTGCCAGCAGCTTAGAGGGTATGCCCTACGAGCAGTACTTC. Its protein is CASSLEGMPYEQYF. The variable domain in full, completed from reference TRBV7-9 and TRBJ2-7, reads DTGVSQNPRHKITKRGQNVTFRCDPISEHNRLYWYRQTLGQGPEFLTYFQNEAQLEKSRLLSDRFSAERPKGSFSTLEIQRTEQGDSAMYLCASSLEGMPYEQYFGPGTRLTVT.

This clonotype was counted only a few times. The CDR3 DNA reads TGTGCCAGCAGCGTATCGGACCCCAACAATGAGCAGTTCTTC. Its translation is CASSVSDPNNEQFF. The rearrangement links TRBV9 to TRBJ2-1; D is unclear. Germline V CDR1 and CDR2: SGDLS, YYNGEE. CDR3 length: 14 residues. Trimming removed 1 base from V and 5 bases from J, with 10 bases in between.

The V gene is TRBV20-1, the J gene TRBJ1-1, with a weak D call TRBD1 (6 bases). Germline CDR1 DFQATT, CDR2 SNEGSKA (reference sequence). The CDR3 loop spans 15 amino acids. V shed 5 bases and J shed 4 bases, with 20 bases lying between them. The CDR3 DNA reads TGCAGTGCTTACCCTACAATCTCCAGGGGCACTGAAGCTTTCTTT. Translating it yields CSAYPTISRGTEAFF.

This clonotype was observed at least ten times. The chain employs TRBV11-2 and TRBJ1-3, with 8 bases aligning to TRBD1. J was trimmed by 0 bases and V by 4 bases; bases with no gene match: 14. The CDR3 runs 19 residues. CDR1 and CDR2 from the germline V gene are SGHAT and FQNNGV. The CDR3: CASSSGTGVNWGSGNTIYF. The CDR3 region has the DNA TGTGCCAGCAGCTCGGGGACAGGTGTGAACTGGGGCTCTGGAAACACCATATATTTT.

This clonotype came up many times. This chain uses TRBV7-2 with TRBJ2-7, with D possibly matching TRBD2 (6 bases). Germline V gene lookup returns CDR1 SGHTA and CDR2 FQGNSA. V was clipped by 5 bases and J by 0 bases, with 17 bases between them. The CDR3 runs 16 residues. The CDR3 sequence is CASSNAPGLSSYEQYF. The CDR3 DNA reads as TGTGCCAGCAGCAACGCACCGGGACTTAGCTCCTACGAGCAGTACTTC.

This clonotype was picked up a small number of times. The V call is TRBV20-1, the J call TRBJ1-1, with a possible D match to TRBD1 (6 bases). The CDR3 loop spans 13 amino acids. Germline V CDR1 and CDR2: DFQATT, SNEGSKA (reference sequence). The ends were cut back, 0 bases at V and 3 bases at J, with 8 bases in the middle. CDR3 amino acids: CSAREDSYTEAFF. CDR3 nucleotides: TGCAGTGCTAGAGAGGACAGTTACACTGAAGCTTTCTTT.

This clonotype was recorded at least ten times. The gene calls are TRBV5-5 and TRBJ2-1; TRBD1 matches 8 bases. V trimming: 0 bases; J trimming: 8 bases; junction bases outside the gene matches: 7. Germline CDR1 is SGHKS and CDR2 is YYEKEE (reference sequence). This CDR3 contains 15 residues. CDR3 coding DNA: TGTGCCAGCAGCTTGGCAGGGGGCAGGTTCGATGAGCAGTTCTTC. Its protein product is CASSLAGGRFDEQFF.

The CDR3 is CASRGRVAGTYNEQFF. Written as DNA, the CDR3 is TGTGCCAGCAGGGGCAGGGTAGCGGGTACCTACAATGAGCAGTTCTTC. The rearrangement uses TRBV27 and TRBJ2-1; 7 bases agree with TRBD2. The CDR3 has 16 residues. CDR1 is MNHEY and CDR2 is SMNVEV in the germline V gene (reference sequence). The J segment lost 2 bases and the V segment lost 6 bases, leaving 10 bases of the junction unmatched.